This T cell receptor beta chain was sequenced during a study of shared clonotypes between healthy human individuals. Study results and limitations: Naive CD4 clonotypes were shared across a few donors at around 5.4%.

A remark on this clone: Its target is unknown.

A split of CD4+ cells into CD45RA+ naive and CD45RA-negative memory subsets was performed. Each sorted subset replicate got 200 ng genomic DNA, 25,000 to 35,000 genomes. Assay used: immunoSEQ multiplex PCR; TCRdb lists only in-frame clones, some missing. The repertoire holds under 650,000 clones, with 95% to 97% as singletons. Per the germline V gene, CDR1 is MNHNS and CDR2 is SASEGT. J gave up 0 bases and V 2 bases, and 3 bases lay outside the gene matches. CDR3 length: 15 residues. The sequencing sample was made of naive CD4+ T cells sorted from blood. Stated subset: CD45RA+ positively selected. This TCR was recovered from a woman aged 30 to 39 in good health. The chain has TRBV6-1 and TRBJ2-7; 8 bases line up with TRBD1. The CDR3 nucleotides are TGTGCCAGCAGTGAACCAGGACAGGGCTCCTACGAGCAGTACTTC. Amino acid sequence: CASSEPGQGSYEQYF.